What follows describes a single T cell receptor (beta chain). What it binds is not known. Each donor's status was that of a healthy bone marrow donor. Germline CDR1 is SGHTA and CDR2 is FQGNSA. The V segment lost 5 bases and the J segment 4 bases; nucleotides outside the gene matches: 5. This CDR3 spans 15 amino acids. The primer mix had 60 Vbeta and 13 Jbeta primers. The assay was immunoSEQ multiplex PCR, and TCRdb's table has in-frame clones only and misses some. The sample's table shows tens of thousands of clones. The entry originates in a study of cytomegalovirus exposure and HLA in healthy donors. Whole-study findings and limits: V- and J-gene trimming of TCR beta was linked (in a later analysis) to a missense DCLRE1C variant. Within an earlier analysis, most TCR beta V segments proved productive either about 87% or about 30% of the time.

The chain employs TRBV7-2 and TRBJ2-3; 11 positions match TRBD2. Sequencing was done on a sample of PBMCs. The TCR was taken from a woman aged 25 to 39 in good health and CMV-seronegative. Here the CDR3 DNA reads TGTGCCAGCAGCCTTAGCGGGGGGGCCGCAGATACGCAGTATTTT. Protein product: CASSLSGGAADTQYF.